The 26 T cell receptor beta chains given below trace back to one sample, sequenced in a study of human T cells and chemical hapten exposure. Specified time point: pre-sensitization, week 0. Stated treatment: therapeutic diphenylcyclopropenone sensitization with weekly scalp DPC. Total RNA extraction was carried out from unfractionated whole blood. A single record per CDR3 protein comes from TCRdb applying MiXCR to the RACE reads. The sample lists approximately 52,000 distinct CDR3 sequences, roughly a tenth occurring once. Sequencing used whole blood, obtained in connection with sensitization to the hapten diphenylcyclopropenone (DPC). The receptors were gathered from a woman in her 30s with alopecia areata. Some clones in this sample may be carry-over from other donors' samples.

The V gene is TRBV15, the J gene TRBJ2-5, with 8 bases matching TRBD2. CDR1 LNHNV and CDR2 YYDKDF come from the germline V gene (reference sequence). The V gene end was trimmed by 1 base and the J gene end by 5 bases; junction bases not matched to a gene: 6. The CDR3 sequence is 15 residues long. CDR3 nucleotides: TGTGCCACCAGCAGAGGCGGGGGGACAAGCGAGACCCAGTACTTC. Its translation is CATSRGGGTSETQYF.

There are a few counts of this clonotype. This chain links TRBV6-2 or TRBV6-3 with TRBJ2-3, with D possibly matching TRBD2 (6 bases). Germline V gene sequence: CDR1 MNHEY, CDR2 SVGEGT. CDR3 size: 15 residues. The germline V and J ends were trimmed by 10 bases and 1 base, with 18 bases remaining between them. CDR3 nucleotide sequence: TGTGCCACACACATGGGACTTCTTCGCACAGATACGCAGTATTTT. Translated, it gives CATHMGLLRTDTQYF.

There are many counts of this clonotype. The CDR3 coding sequence is TGCGCCAGCAGCCAAGTAAGGATTGGGACAGGGGGCGAAGATACGCAGTATTTT. Its protein product is CASSQVRIGTGGEDTQYF. The genes are TRBV4-3 and TRBJ2-3; TRBD1 agrees at 12 bases. Losses at the gene ends were 1 base for V and 5 bases for J; bases not matched to a gene: 10. The CDR3 spans 18 residues. Germline CDR1 LGHNA, CDR2 YSLEER.

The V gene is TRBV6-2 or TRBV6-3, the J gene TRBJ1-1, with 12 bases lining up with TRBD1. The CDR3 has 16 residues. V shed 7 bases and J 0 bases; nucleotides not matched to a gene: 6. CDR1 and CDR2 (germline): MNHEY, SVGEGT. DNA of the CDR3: TGTGCCAGCAAACTCGGGACAGGGGGCTTGAACACTGAAGCTTTCTTT. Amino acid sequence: CASKLGTGGLNTEAFF.

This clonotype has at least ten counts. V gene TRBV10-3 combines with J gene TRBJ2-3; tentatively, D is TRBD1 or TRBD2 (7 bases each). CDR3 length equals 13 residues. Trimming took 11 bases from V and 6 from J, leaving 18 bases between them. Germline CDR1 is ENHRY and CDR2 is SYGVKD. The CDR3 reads CAHQGGAEDTQYF. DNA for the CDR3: TGTGCCCACCAGGGGGGGGCCGAGGATACGCAGTATTTT.

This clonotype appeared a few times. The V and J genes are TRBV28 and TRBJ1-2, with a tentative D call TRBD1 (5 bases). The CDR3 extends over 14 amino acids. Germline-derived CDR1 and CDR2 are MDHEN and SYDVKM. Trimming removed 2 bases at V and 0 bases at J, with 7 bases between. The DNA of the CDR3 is TGTGCCAGCAGTTTAAGGGGAGCTAACTATGGCTACACCTTC. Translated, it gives CASSLRGANYGYTF.

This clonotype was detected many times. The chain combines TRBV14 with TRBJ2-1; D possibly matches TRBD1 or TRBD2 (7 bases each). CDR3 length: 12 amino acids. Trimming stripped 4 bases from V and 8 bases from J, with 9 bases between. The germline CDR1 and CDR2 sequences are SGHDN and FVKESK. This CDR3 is CASSPGGDEQFF. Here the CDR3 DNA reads TGTGCCAGCAGCCCAGGGGGGGATGAGCAGTTCTTC.

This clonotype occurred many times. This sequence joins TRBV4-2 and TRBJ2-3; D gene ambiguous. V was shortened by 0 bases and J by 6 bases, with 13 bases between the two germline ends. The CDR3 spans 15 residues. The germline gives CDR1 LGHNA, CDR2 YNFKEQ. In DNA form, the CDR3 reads TGTGCCAGCAGCCAAGAGTTTTCTACTCAGGATACGCAGTATTTT. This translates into CASSQEFSTQDTQYF.

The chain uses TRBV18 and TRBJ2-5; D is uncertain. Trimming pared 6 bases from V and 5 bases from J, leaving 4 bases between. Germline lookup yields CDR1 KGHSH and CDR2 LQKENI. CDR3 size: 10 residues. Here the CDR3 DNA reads TGTGCCAGCTCCGGGGAGACCCAGTACTTC. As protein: CASSGETQYF.

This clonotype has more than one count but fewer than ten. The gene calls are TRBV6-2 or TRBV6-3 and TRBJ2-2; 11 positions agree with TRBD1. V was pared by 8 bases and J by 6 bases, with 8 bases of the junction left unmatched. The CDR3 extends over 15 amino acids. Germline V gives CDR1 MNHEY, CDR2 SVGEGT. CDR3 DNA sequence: TGTGCCAGCCGGACCGGGACAGGGGGATCCGGGGAGCTGTTTTTT. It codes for CASRTGTGGSGELFF.

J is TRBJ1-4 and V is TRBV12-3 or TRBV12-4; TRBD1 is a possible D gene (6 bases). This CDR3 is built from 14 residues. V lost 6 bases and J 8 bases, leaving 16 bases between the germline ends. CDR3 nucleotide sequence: TGTGCCAGCAGCCTAACCCAAGGGGGGGAAAAACTGTTTTTT. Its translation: CASSLTQGGEKLFF.

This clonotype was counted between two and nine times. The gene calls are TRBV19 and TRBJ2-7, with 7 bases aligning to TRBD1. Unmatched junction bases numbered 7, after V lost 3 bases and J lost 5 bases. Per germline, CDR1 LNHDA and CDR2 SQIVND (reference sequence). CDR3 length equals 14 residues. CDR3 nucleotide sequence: TGTGCCAGTAGTATTGCAGGGGGTGAAGACGAGCAGTACTTC. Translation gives CASSIAGGEDEQYF. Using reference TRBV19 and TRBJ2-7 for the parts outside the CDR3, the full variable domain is DGGITQSPKYLFRKEGQNVTLSCEQNLNHDAMYWYRQDPGQGLRLIYYSQIVNDFQKGDIAEGYSVSREKKESFPLTVTSAQKNPTAFYLCASSIAGGEDEQYFGPGTRLTVT.

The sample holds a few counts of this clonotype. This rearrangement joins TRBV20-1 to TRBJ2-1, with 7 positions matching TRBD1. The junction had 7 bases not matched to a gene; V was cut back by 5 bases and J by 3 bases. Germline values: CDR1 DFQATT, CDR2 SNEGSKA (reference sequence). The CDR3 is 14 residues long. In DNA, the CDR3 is TGCAGTGCTCCCCGCCGGACAGGCTACAATGAGCAGTTCTTC. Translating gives CSAPRRTGYNEQFF.

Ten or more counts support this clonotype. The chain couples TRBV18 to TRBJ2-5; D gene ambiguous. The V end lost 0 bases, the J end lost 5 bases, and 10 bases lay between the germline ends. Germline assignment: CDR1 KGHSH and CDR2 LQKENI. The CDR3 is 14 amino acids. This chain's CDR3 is CASSPPATRETQYF. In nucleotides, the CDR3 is TGTGCCAGCTCACCACCGGCAACTCGGGAGACCCAGTACTTC.

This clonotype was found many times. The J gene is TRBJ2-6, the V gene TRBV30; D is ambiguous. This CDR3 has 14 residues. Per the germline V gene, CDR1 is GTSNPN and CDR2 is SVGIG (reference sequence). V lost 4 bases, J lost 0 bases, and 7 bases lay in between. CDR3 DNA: TGTGCCTGGAAACTGAGCTCTGGGGCCAACGTCCTGACTTTC. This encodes CAWKLSSGANVLTF.

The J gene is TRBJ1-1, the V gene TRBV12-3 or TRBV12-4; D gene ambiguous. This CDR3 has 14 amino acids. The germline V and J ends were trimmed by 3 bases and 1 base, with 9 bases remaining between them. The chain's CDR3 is CASSFGQENTEAFF. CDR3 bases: TGTGCCAGCAGTTTTGGGCAGGAGAACACTGAAGCTTTCTTT.

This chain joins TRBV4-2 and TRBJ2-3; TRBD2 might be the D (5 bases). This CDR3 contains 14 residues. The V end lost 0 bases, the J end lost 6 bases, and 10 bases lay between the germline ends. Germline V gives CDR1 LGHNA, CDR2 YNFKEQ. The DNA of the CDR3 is TGTGCCAGCAGCCAAGATCGTCCGGGGGATACGCAGTATTTT. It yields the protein CASSQDRPGDTQYF.

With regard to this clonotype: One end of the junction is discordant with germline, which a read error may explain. CDR3 in amino acids: CASSLAGGEAQYGDTF. The CDR3 region has the DNA TGCGCCAGCAGCTTGGCGGGGGGCGAGGCCCAGTATGGCGACACCTTC. The chain carries TRBV5-1 and TRBJ1-2; the D gene is possibly TRBD1 (6 bases). This CDR3 has 16 residues. Germline CDR1 reads SGHRS; CDR2 reads YFSETQ. Supplemented by reference TRBV5-1 and TRBJ1-2, the full variable domain reads KAGVTQTPRYLIKTRGQQVTLSCSPISGHRSVSWYQQTPGQGLQFLFEYFSETQRNKGNFPGRFSGRQFSNSRSEMNVSTLELGDSALYLCASSLAGGEAQYGDTFGSGTRLTVV.

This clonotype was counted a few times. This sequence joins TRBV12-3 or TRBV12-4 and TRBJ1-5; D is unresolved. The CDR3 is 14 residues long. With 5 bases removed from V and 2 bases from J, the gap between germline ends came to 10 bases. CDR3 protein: CASSPSWGNQPQHF. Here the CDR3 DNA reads TGTGCCAGCAGTCCCTCGTGGGGCAATCAGCCCCAGCATTTT.

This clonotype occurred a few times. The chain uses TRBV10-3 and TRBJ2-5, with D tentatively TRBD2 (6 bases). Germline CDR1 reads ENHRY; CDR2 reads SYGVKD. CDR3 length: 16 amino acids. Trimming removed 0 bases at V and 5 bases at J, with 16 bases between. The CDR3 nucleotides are TGTGCCATCAGTGAGTCAACCCGGGGAGGTACGGAGACCCAGTACTTC. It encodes CAISESTRGGTETQYF.

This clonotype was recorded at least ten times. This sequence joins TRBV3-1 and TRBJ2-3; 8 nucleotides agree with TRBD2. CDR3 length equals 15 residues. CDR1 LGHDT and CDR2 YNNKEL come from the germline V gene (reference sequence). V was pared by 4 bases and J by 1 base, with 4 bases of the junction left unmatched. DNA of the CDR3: TGTGCCAGCAGCCTAGCGGGGTCTGGCACAGATACGCAGTATTTT. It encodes CASSLAGSGTDTQYF.

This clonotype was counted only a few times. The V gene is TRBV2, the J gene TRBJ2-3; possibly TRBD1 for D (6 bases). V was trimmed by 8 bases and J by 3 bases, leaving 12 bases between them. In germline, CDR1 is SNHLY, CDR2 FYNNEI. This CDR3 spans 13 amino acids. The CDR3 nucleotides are TGTGCCAGCTGGGACATCGGGACAGATACGCAGTATTTT. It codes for CASWDIGTDTQYF.

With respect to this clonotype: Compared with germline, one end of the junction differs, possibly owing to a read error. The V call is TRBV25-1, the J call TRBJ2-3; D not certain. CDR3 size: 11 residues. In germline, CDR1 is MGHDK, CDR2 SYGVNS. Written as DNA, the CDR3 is TGTGCCAGCAGTGATTTGGGGTCCTCAACTTTT. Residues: CASSDLGSSTF.

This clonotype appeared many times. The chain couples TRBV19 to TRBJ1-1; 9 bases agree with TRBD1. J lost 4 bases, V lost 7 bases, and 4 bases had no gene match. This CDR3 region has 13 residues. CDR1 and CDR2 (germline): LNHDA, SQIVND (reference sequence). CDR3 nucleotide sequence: TGTGCCAGTACCATGGACAGGGGCACTGAAGCTTTCTTT. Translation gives CASTMDRGTEAFF.

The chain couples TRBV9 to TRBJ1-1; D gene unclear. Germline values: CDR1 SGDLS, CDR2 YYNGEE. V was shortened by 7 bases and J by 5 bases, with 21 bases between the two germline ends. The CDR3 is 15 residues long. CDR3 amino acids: CASSNSAGLRTEAFF. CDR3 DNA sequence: TGTGCCAGCTCGAATAGTGCGGGTCTGAGAACTGAAGCTTTCTTT.

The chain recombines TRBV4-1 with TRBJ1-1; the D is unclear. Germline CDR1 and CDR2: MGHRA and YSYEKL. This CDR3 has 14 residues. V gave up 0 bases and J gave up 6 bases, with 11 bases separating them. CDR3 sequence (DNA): TGCGCCAGCAGCCAAGATACCCTTGGTCCTGAAGCTTTCTTT. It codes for CASSQDTLGPEAFF.